Sequencing of this T cell receptor (beta chain) was carried out in a study of pediatric ulcerative colitis. Study-wide results and caveats: No controls had the two rectal clonotypes shared by ulcerative colitis patients.

One to two pinch biopsies were taken from the rectum during colonoscopy. The diagnostic colonoscopy in ulcerative colitis patients preceded any immunosuppressive treatment. Generated by immunoSEQ multiplex PCR, the TCRdb table keeps only in-frame clones and is missing some. Among roughly 19,000 clones, 70% to 80% were seen once, and the ten largest hold around 7%. From germline, CDR1 is SSHAT and CDR2 FNYEAQ (reference sequence). Trimming took 6 bases from V and 4 from J; bases not matched to a gene: 7. The CDR3 has 14 residues. With regard to this clone: Its antigen is currently unknown.

The genes are TRBV7-7 and TRBJ1-2, with TRBD1 identical over 8 bases. The receptor was isolated from a boy younger than 18 with moderate ulcerative colitis. What was sequenced was gut tissue. The DNA for the CDR3 is TGTGCCAGCAGTCAGACAGGGGCGGCCTATGGCTACACCTTC. Its protein product is CASSQTGAAYGYTF.